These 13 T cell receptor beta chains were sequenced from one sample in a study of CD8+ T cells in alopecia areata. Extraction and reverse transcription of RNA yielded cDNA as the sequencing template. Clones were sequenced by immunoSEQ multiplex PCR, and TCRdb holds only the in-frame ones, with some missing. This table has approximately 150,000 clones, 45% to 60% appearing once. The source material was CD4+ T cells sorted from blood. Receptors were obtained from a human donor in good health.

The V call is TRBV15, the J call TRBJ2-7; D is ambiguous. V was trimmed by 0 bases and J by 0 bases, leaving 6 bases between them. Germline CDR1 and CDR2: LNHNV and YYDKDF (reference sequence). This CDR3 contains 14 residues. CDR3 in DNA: TGTGCCACCAGCAGAGACCGTAGCTCCTACGAGCAGTACTTC. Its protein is CATSRDRSSYEQYF.

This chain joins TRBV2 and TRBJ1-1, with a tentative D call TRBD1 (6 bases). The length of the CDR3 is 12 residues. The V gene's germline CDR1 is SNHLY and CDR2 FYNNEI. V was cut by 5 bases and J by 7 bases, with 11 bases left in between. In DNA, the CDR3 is TGTGCCAGCAGTTACTTACAGGGTGAAGCTTTCTTT. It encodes CASSYLQGEAFF.

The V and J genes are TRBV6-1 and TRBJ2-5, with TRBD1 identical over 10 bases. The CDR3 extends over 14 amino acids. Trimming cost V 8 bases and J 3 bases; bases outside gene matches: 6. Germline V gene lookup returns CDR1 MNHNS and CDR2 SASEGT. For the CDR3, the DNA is TGTGCCAGCCTGCCGGGACAGGGGAAAGAGACCCAGTACTTC. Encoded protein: CASLPGQGKETQYF.

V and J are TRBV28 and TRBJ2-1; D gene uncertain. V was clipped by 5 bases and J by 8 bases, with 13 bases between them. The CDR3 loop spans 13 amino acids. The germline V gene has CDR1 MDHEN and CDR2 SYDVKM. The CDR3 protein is CASSPRLYYEQFF. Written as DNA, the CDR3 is TGTGCCAGCAGTCCTCGGCTTTATTATGAGCAGTTCTTC.

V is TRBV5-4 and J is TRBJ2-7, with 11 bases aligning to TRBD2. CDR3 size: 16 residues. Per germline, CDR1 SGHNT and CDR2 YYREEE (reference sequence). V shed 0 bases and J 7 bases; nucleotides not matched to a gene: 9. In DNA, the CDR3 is TGTGCCAGCAGCTTGGGACTGTCTAGCGGGGGGCCTGAGCAGTACTTC. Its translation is CASSLGLSSGGPEQYF.

CDR3: CASSLDTRGQETQYF. The CDR3 DNA follows: TGTGCCAGCAGCTTAGATACCAGGGGGCAAGAGACCCAGTACTTC. This sequence joins TRBV11-2 and TRBJ2-5, with 7 positions matching TRBD1. The junction had 3 bases not matched to a gene; V was cut back by 0 bases and J by 2 bases. In germline, CDR1 is SGHAT, CDR2 FQNNGV. The CDR3 length is 15 residues.

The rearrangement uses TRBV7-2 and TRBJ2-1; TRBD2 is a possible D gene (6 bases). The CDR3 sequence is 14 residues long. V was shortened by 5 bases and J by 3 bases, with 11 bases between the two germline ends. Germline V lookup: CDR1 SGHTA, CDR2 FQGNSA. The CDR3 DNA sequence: TGTGCCAGCAGCCGCGACGGGGGCTACAATGAGCAGTTCTTC. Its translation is CASSRDGGYNEQFF.

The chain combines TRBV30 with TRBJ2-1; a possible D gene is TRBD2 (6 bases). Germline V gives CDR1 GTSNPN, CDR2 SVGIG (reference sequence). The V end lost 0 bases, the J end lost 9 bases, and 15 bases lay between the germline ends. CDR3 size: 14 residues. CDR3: CAWSVRREEGEQFF. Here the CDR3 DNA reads TGTGCCTGGAGTGTACGCAGGGAGGAGGGTGAGCAGTTCTTC. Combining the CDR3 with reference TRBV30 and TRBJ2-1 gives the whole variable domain SQTIHQWPATLVQPVGSPLSLECTVEGTSNPNLYWYRQAAGRGLQLLFYSVGIGQISSEVPQNLSASRPQDRQFILSSKKLLLSDSGFYLCAWSVRREEGEQFFGPGTRLTVL.

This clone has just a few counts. CDR3 loop: CSVEPRGGETQYF. The CDR3 region has the DNA TGCAGCGTTGAACCCAGGGGTGGAGAGACCCAGTACTTC. The chain is built from TRBV29-1 and TRBJ2-5; weak D call: TRBD1 (6 bases). V was clipped by 2 bases and J by 4 bases, with 11 bases between them. Germline V gene lookup returns CDR1 SQVTM and CDR2 ANQGSEA. This CDR3 region has 13 residues.

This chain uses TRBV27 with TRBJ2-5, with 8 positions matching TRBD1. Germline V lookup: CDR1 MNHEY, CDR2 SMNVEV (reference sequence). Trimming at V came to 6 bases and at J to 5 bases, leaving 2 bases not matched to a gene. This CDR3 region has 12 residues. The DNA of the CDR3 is TGTGCCAGCAGGGACAGGGCTGAGACCCAGTACTTC. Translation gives CASRDRAETQYF.

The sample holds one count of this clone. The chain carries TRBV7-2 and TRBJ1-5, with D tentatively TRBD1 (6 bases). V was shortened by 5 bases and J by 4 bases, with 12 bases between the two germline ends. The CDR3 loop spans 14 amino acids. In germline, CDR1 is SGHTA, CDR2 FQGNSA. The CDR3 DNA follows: TGTGCCAGCAGCCCGAGGGGGACGAATCAGCCCCAGCATTTT. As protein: CASSPRGTNQPQHF.

CDR3 amino acids: CASGSWASNQPQHF. CDR3 nucleotide sequence: TGTGCCAGCGGCAGTTGGGCTAGCAATCAGCCCCAGCATTTT. The chain joins TRBV2 to TRBJ1-5; D remains ambiguous. Trimming pared 8 bases from V and 0 bases from J, leaving 11 bases between. Germline CDR1 is SNHLY and CDR2 is FYNNEI. The CDR3 is 14 residues long.

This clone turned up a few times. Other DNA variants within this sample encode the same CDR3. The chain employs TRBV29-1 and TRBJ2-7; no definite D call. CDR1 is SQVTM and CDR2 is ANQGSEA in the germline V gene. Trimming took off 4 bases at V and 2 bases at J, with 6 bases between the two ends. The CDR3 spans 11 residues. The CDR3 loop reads CSVAGPYEQYF. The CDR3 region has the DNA TGCAGCGTTGCCGGGCCCTACGAGCAGTACTTC.